The 29 T cell receptor beta chains below were found in one sample sequenced in a study of Graves' ophthalmopathy and Graves' hyperthyroidism. As the template, RNA transcripts were used to amplify TCR beta CDR3 regions. Second-round multiplex PCR came after first-round RT-PCR with HTBI primers. TCRdb called the multiplex PCR reads again in MiXCR, with one record for every CDR3 protein. This sample has about 500,000 distinct CDR3 sequences, with under 15% found just once. The sample was blood. These receptors were taken from a woman under 40 with Graves' ophthalmopathy.

The CDR3 sequence: CASTLIGTSAANTGELFF. The CDR3 bases are TGTGCCAGCACCTTGATCGGGACTAGCGCTGCGAACACCGGGGAGCTGTTTTTT. The chain recombines TRBV12-3 or TRBV12-4 with TRBJ2-2; 10 bases agree with TRBD2. CDR3 length: 18 amino acids. J gave up 0 bases and V 7 bases, and 11 bases lay outside the gene matches.

This clonotype was found many times. J is TRBJ1-1 and V is TRBV27; the match to TRBD1 covers 7 bases. Trimming took 6 bases from V and 7 from J; bases not matched to a gene: 14. Per germline, CDR1 MNHEY and CDR2 SMNVEV (reference sequence). This CDR3 has 15 amino acids. The CDR3 loop is CASSLKPTGNGEAFF. The CDR3 DNA follows: TGTGCCAGCAGCCTTAAGCCGACAGGGAACGGTGAAGCTTTCTTT.

The chain combines TRBV6-1 with TRBJ2-5, with 12 positions matching TRBD1. The V segment lost 8 bases and the J segment 7 bases; nucleotides outside the gene matches: 8. The CDR3 extends over 14 amino acids. Germline values: CDR1 MNHNS, CDR2 SASEGT. The chain's CDR3 is CASRGTGGIGTQYF. Here the CDR3 DNA reads TGTGCCAGCCGAGGGACAGGGGGCATCGGGACCCAGTACTTC.

Comments on this clonotype: Its ends do not fully match the called genes, so a read error is possible. The chain has TRBV6-1 and TRBJ1-1; the match to TRBD1 covers 8 bases. This CDR3 is built from 15 residues. CDR1 MNHNS and CDR2 SASEGT come from the germline V gene. CDR3 DNA: TGTGCCTGCAGTATGCGACAGGGGATGAACACTGAAGCTTTCTTT. It codes for CACSMRQGMNTEAFF.

The sample holds many counts of this clonotype. This rearrangement joins TRBV12-3 or TRBV12-4 to TRBJ2-7; TRBD1 or TRBD2 may be the D gene (6 bases each). The CDR3 spans 16 residues. With 6 bases removed from V and 5 bases from J, the gap between germline ends came to 23 bases. As DNA, the CDR3 is TGTGCCAGCAGCCTACACGGGGGACACCGGGCAGACGAGCAGTACTTC. Its protein is CASSLHGGHRADEQYF.

This clonotype was detected ten times or more. V gene TRBV5-1 combines with J gene TRBJ1-6, with D unresolved. Trimming stripped 1 base from V and 6 bases from J, with 8 bases between. The CDR3 length is 14 residues. Germline CDR1 is SGHRS and CDR2 is YFSETQ. CDR3 sequence reads: CASSLQYLNSPLHF. The CDR3 nucleotides read TGCGCCAGCAGCTTGCAGTACCTTAATTCACCCCTCCACTTT.

V usage is TRBV18 and J usage is TRBJ1-1; unclear D gene. Germline CDR1 reads KGHSH; CDR2 reads LQKENI. Trimming stripped 0 bases from V and 5 bases from J, with 16 bases between. The length of the CDR3 is 16 residues. CDR3 DNA sequence: TGTGCCAGCTCACCACCCTTCGCTAAGTCGAGTACTGAAGCTTTCTTT. Protein sequence: CASSPPFAKSSTEAFF.

This clonotype appeared many times. This rearrangement joins TRBV5-1 to TRBJ2-5, with a tentative D call TRBD2 (6 bases). Germline values: CDR1 SGHRS, CDR2 YFSETQ. The CDR3 loop spans 16 amino acids. Trimming shortened V by 0 bases and J by 1 base, and 13 bases separated the two germline ends. CDR3 loop: CASSLGVRDIQETQYF. The CDR3 nucleotides read TGCGCCAGCAGCTTGGGGGTGCGGGATATCCAAGAGACCCAGTACTTC.

This clonotype was detected ten times or more. The V call is TRBV27, the J call TRBJ2-7; 9 bases agree with TRBD1. The V segment lost 5 bases and the J segment 5 bases; nucleotides outside the gene matches: 7. Germline V gene sequence: CDR1 MNHEY, CDR2 SMNVEV (reference sequence). The length of the CDR3 is 14 residues. Written as DNA, the CDR3 is TGTGCCAGCAGTATGGGACAGGGTCAGGACGAGCAGTACTTC. The encoded protein is CASSMGQGQDEQYF.

CDR3 sequence reads: CASSQGRLAGLGDTGELFF. In DNA form, the CDR3 reads TGCGCCAGCAGCCAAGGGAGACTAGCGGGATTAGGAGACACCGGGGAGCTGTTTTTT. The gene calls are TRBV4-1 and TRBJ2-2, with TRBD2 matching over 11 bases. V lost 1 base to trimming and J lost 3 bases; unmatched junction nucleotides: 10. Germline V gives CDR1 MGHRA, CDR2 YSYEKL. The CDR3 spans 19 residues.

This clonotype was counted ten times or more. This sequence joins TRBV28 and TRBJ2-2, with 7 bases matching TRBD1. Germline CDR1 reads MDHEN; CDR2 reads SYDVKM. The trim removed 5 bases at V and 6 bases at J, leaving 12 bases unmatched. The CDR3 runs to 16 residues. In DNA, the CDR3 is TGTGCCAGCAGTCCTTTGGCGACAGGGATCTCCGGGGAGCTGTTTTTT. It codes for CASSPLATGISGELFF.

This clonotype was recorded at least ten times. The chain is built from TRBV27 and TRBJ1-3; the D is unclear. Per the germline V gene, CDR1 is MNHEY and CDR2 is SMNVEV (reference sequence). With 3 bases removed from V and 0 bases from J, the gap between germline ends came to 9 bases. This CDR3 spans 15 amino acids. CDR3 DNA: TGTGCCAGCAGTTTGAATGGTTTCTCTGGAAACACCATATATTTT. Residues: CASSLNGFSGNTIYF.

Many counts were recorded for this clonotype. The chain employs TRBV2 and TRBJ1-1; D perhaps matches TRBD1 (5 bases). Trimming took off 5 bases at V and 5 bases at J, with 15 bases between the two ends. This CDR3 has 14 amino acids. CDR1 and CDR2 from the germline V gene are SNHLY and FYNNEI. CDR3 loop: CASSLQAKGTEAFF. CDR3 sequence (DNA): TGTGCCAGCAGTTTACAGGCTAAGGGGACTGAAGCTTTCTTT.

This chain uses TRBV6-1 with TRBJ2-7; D is perhaps TRBD1 (5 bases). V lost 8 bases and J 6 bases, leaving 17 bases between the germline ends. In germline, CDR1 is MNHNS, CDR2 SASEGT. The CDR3 runs to 13 residues. CDR3 sequence: CASLVPGLSEQYF. CDR3 nucleotide sequence: TGTGCCAGCCTAGTCCCAGGGTTAAGCGAGCAGTACTTC.

This clonotype was observed many times. Germline is not matched at one junction end, which may reflect a read error. This chain connects TRBV28 to TRBJ2-7; the D gene is possibly TRBD1 (5 bases). The CDR3 covers 14 residues. The V gene's germline CDR1 is MDHEN and CDR2 SYDVKM. DNA for the CDR3: TGTGCCACCAGTGCGTTCAGGGATCCCTACGAGCAGTACTTC. This translates into CATSAFRDPYEQYF.

This clonotype has ten or more counts. The chain employs TRBV20-1 and TRBJ2-7, with D possibly TRBD2 on 6 matching bases. Germline V lookup: CDR1 DFQATT, CDR2 SNEGSKA (reference sequence). The CDR3 contains 14 residues. V shed 6 bases and J shed 0 bases, with 15 bases lying between them. The CDR3 nucleotides read TGCAGTGCCCTCACGGGAGTCAGCTCCTACGAGCAGTACTTC. Translated: CSALTGVSSYEQYF.

This clonotype was recorded many times. This chain joins TRBV20-1 and TRBJ2-7, with D possibly matching TRBD2 (6 bases). CDR3 length: 12 amino acids. Germline V gene data show CDR1 as DFQATT and CDR2 as SNEGSKA (reference sequence). V lost 1 base, J lost 4 bases, and 8 bases lay in between. Written as DNA, the CDR3 is TGCAGTGCTAGAGTCGGGACTTACGAGCAGTACTTC. Its protein product is CSARVGTYEQYF.

This clonotype was detected ten times or more. V gene TRBV13 combines with J gene TRBJ1-1, with D tentatively TRBD1 (5 bases). Germline V gene sequence: CDR1 PRHDT, CDR2 FYEKMQ (reference sequence). With 5 bases removed from V and 1 base from J, the gap between germline ends came to 17 bases. This CDR3 has 16 amino acids. The CDR3 DNA sequence: TGTGCCAGCAGCATTGAGGGCCGGGGGAAGAACACTGAAGCTTTCTTT. It encodes CASSIEGRGKNTEAFF.

In this sample, this clonotype turned up a few times. V is TRBV29-1 and J is TRBJ2-4; D is unresolved. This CDR3 spans 16 amino acids. Between the trimmed V and J ends, which lost 1 base and 0 bases, there was a span of 13 bases. The germline V gene encodes CDR1 SQVTM and CDR2 ANQGSEA. The CDR3 DNA reads TGCAGCGTTGAAGTTGCATTAGAACCAGCCAAAAACATTCAGTACTTC. This codes for CSVEVALEPAKNIQYF.

This clonotype was detected ten times or more. CDR3 sequence reads: CASSPRTGRITEAFF. The CDR3 coding sequence is TGTGCCAGCAGCCCGCGGACAGGGAGGATCACTGAAGCTTTCTTT. The chain links TRBV11-3 to TRBJ1-1; 8 nucleotides agree with TRBD1. The CDR3 loop spans 15 amino acids. The germline V gene encodes CDR1 SGHNT and CDR2 YENEEA. Unmatched junction bases numbered 9, after V lost 5 bases and J lost 4 bases.

The sample holds many counts of this clonotype. Sequence at one end of the junction differs from germline and may be a read error. The chain joins TRBV6-5 to TRBJ1-1; weak D call: TRBD1 (5 bases). The germline CDR1 and CDR2 sequences are MNHEY and SVGAGI. The CDR3 sequence is 17 residues long. The CDR3 DNA sequence: TGTGCCAGCAGTTCACTACGGACCCCATATCGGGACCGCGACTTGGGGTTT. Translated: CASSSLRTPYRDRDLGF.

V gene TRBV4-1 combines with J gene TRBJ1-1, with D maybe TRBD1 (5 bases). This CDR3 comprises 15 residues. The V end was cut by 4 bases, the J end by 4 bases, with 16 bases between. Germline V gives CDR1 MGHRA, CDR2 YSYEKL. The CDR3 DNA is TGCGCCAGCAGCCTACGGGGCGGCGGGGGCACTGAAGCTTTCTTT. Protein: CASSLRGGGGTEAFF.

Here the CDR3 DNA reads TGTGCCAGCTCACCAGATTTTGACGGATACAATGAGCAGTTCTTC. As protein: CASSPDFDGYNEQFF. This chain connects TRBV18 to TRBJ2-1; the D is unclear. The V end lost 2 bases, the J end lost 4 bases, and 12 bases lay between the germline ends. The germline CDR1 and CDR2 sequences are KGHSH and LQKENI. This CDR3 has 15 amino acids.

The chain joins TRBV28 to TRBJ2-3; D remains unclear. Looked up from germline, CDR1 is MDHEN and CDR2 is SYDVKM. V was cut by 3 bases and J by 10 bases, with 11 bases left in between. This CDR3 region has 12 residues. The CDR3 loop is CASSLLGSAQYF. For the CDR3, the DNA is TGTGCCAGCAGTTTGCTCGGATCGGCGCAGTATTTT.

This clonotype was recorded a few times. The chain uses TRBV7-9 and TRBJ2-7, with 8 bases identical to TRBD1. Germline CDR1 and CDR2: SEHNR and FQNEAQ (reference sequence). J lost 6 bases, V lost 4 bases, and 11 bases had no gene match. This CDR3 region has 15 residues. As DNA, the CDR3 is TGTGCCAGCAGCTCCTTGGCCGGACAGGGATCCGAGCAGTACTTC. Translating gives CASSSLAGQGSEQYF.

This rearrangement joins TRBV5-1 to TRBJ1-3; 10 bases are a match to TRBD1. Trimming took 1 base from V and 0 from J; bases not matched to a gene: 7. The germline V gene has CDR1 SGHRS and CDR2 YFSETQ. The CDR3 covers 18 residues. CDR3 DNA sequence: TGCGCCAGCAGCTTGAATCGACAGGGGGCTTCCTCTGGAAACACCATATATTTT. It specifies CASSLNRQGASSGNTIYF.

V and J are TRBV6-5 and TRBJ2-5; possibly TRBD2 for D (6 bases). CDR3 length equals 17 residues. Per germline, CDR1 MNHEY and CDR2 SVGAGI. V shed 0 bases and J shed 2 bases, with 16 bases lying between them. CDR3 sequence (DNA): TGTGCCAGCAGTTACTCCGCGGGGATAGGAGTACAAGAGACCCAGTACTTC. It specifies CASSYSAGIGVQETQYF.

This clonotype was recorded many times. The gene calls are TRBV4-3 and TRBJ2-7, with D uncertain. The CDR3 extends over 13 amino acids. The germline gives CDR1 LGHNA, CDR2 YSLEER. The V and J ends lost 0 bases and 5 bases respectively, with 8 bases between them. The CDR3 protein is CASSQDRDDEQYF. The CDR3 DNA follows: TGCGCCAGCAGCCAAGATAGAGACGACGAGCAGTACTTC.

This clonotype came up many times. The V call is TRBV20-1, the J call TRBJ2-7; no firm D call. Germline CDR1 and CDR2: DFQATT and SNEGSKA (reference sequence). This CDR3 spans 13 amino acids. With 0 bases removed from V and 4 bases from J, the gap between germline ends came to 10 bases. For the CDR3, the DNA is TGCAGTGCTAGAGAACGGTTTTCTTACGAGCAGTACTTC. Translation gives CSARERFSYEQYF.